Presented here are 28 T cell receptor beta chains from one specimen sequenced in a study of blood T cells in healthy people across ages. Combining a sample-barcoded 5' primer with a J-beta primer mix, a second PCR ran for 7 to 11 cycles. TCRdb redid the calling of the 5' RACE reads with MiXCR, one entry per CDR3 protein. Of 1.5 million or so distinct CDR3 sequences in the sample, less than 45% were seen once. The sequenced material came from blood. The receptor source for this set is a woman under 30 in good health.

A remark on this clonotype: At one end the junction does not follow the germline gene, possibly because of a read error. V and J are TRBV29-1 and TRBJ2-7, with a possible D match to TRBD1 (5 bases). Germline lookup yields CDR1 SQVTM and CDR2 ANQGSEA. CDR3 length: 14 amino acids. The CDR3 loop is CGVEDSGYGDEQYF. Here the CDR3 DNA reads TGCGGCGTTGAAGATTCAGGGTATGGCGACGAGCAGTACTTC.

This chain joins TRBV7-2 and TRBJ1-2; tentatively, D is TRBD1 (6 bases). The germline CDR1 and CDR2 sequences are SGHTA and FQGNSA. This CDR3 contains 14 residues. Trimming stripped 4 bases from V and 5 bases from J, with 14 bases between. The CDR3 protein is CASSSRGAGYGYTF. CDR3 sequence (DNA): TGTGCCAGCAGCTCACGGGGGGCGGGGTATGGCTACACCTTC.

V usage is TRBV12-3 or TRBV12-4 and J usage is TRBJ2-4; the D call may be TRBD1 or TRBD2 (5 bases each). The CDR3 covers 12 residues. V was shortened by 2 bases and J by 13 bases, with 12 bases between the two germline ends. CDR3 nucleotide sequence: TGTGCCAGCAGTTTAAGGGACGGGACGCAGTACTTC. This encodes CASSLRDGTQYF.

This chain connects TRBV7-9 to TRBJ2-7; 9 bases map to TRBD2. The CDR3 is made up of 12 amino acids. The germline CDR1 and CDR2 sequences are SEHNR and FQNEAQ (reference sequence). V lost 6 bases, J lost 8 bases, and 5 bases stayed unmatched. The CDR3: CASSPASGKQYF. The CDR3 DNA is TGTGCCAGCAGTCCCGCTAGCGGGAAGCAGTACTTC. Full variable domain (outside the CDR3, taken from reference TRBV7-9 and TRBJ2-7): DTGVSQNPRHKITKRGQNVTFRCDPISEHNRLYWYRQTLGQGPEFLTYFQNEAQLEKSRLLSDRFSAERPKGSFSTLEIQRTEQGDSAMYLCASSPASGKQYFGPGTRLTVT.

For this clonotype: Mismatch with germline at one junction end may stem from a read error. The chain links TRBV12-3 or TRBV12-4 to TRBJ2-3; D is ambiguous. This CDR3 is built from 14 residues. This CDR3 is CAGSLEGPEDTQYF. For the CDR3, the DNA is TGTGCCGGCAGTTTAGAAGGACCCGAAGATACGCAGTATTTT.

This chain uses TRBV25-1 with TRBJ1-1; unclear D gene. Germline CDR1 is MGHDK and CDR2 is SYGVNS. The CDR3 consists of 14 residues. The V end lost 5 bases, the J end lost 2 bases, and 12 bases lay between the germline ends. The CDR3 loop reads CASSSLAANTEAFF. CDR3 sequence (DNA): TGTGCCAGCAGTTCCCTGGCCGCAAACACTGAAGCTTTCTTT.

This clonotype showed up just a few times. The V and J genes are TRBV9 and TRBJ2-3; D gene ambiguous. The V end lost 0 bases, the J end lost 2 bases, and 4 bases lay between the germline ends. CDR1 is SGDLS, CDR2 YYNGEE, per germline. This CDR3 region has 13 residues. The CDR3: CASSVVITDTQYF. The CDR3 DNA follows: TGTGCCAGCAGCGTAGTTATCACAGATACGCAGTATTTT.

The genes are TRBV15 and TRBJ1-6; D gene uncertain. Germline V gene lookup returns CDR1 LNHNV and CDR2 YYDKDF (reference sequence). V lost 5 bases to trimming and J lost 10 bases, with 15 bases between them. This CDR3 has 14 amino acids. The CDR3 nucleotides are TGTGCCACCAGCGGTTACACTGAGAACTCACCCCTCCACTTT. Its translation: CATSGYTENSPLHF.

The CDR3 protein is CASRQRAEGEKLFF. CDR3 bases: TGTGCCAGCAGACAACGGGCTGAGGGGGAAAAACTGTTTTTT. The chain has TRBV7-8 and TRBJ1-4; the D gene is possibly TRBD1 (5 bases). Germline CDR1 and CDR2: SGHVS and FQNEAQ. Trimming took off 6 bases at V and 8 bases at J, with 16 bases between the two ends. The CDR3 is made up of 14 amino acids.

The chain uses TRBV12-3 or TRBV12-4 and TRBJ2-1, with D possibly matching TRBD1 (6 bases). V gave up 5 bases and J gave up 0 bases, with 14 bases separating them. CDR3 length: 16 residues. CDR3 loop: CASSEPGHLSYNEQFF. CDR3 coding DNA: TGTGCCAGCAGTGAGCCGGGACACCTCTCCTACAATGAGCAGTTCTTC.

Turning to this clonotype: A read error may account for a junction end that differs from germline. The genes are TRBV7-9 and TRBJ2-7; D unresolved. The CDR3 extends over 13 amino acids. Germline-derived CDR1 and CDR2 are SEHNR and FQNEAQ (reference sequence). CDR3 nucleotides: TGTGCCAGTAGCTCCAGCATTTTCTACGAGCAGTACTTC. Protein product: CASSSSIFYEQYF.

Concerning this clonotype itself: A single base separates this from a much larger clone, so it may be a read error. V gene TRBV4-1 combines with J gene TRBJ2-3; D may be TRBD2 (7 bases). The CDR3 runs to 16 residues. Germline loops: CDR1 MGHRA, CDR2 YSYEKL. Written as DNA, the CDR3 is TGCGCCAACAGCCAAGCCCTAGGGGGGGTTAAAGATACGCAGTATTTT. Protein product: CANSQALGGVKDTQYF.

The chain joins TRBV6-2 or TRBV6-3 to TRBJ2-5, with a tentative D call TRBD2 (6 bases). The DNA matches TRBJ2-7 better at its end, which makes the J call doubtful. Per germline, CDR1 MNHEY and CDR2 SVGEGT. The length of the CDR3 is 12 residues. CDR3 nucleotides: TGTGCCAGCCAGAGGGGAGGCTACGAGCAGTACTTC. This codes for CASQRGGYEQYF.

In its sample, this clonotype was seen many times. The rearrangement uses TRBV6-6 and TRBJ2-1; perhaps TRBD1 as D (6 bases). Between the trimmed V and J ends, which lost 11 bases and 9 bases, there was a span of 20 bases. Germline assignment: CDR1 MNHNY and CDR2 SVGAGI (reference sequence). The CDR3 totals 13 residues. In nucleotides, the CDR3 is TGTGCCGCCAGGGATGCTGCAGGGGTTGAGCAGTTCTTC. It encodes CAARDAAGVEQFF.

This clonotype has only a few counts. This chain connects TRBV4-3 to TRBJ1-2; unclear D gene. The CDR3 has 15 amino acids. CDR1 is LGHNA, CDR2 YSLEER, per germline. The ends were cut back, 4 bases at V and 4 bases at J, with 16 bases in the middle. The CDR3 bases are TGCGCCAGCAGCCGAAAAACAAACATACGCTATGGCTACACCTTC. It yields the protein CASSRKTNIRYGYTF.

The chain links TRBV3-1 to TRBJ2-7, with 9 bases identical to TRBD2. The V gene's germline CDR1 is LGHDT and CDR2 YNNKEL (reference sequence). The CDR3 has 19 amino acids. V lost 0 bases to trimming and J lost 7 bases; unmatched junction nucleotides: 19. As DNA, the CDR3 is TGTGCCAGCAGCCAAGAGGAAAGGATAGTTGCGGGGGGGTACAATGAGCAGTACTTC. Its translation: CASSQEERIVAGGYNEQYF.

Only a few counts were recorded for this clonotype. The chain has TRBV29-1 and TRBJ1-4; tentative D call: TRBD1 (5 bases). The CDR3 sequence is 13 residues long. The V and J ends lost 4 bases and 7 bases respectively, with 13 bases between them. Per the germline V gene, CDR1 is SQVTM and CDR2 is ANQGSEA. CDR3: CSVGPGAPEKLFF. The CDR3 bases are TGCAGCGTTGGTCCCGGGGCACCTGAAAAACTGTTTTTT.

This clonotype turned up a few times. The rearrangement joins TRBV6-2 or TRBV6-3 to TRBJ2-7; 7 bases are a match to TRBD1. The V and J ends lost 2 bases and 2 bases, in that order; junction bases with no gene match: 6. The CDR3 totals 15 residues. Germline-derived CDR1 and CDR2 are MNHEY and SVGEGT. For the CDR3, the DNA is TGTGCCAGCAGTTACGACAGGGACGAACCCTACGAGCAGTACTTC. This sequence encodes CASSYDRDEPYEQYF.

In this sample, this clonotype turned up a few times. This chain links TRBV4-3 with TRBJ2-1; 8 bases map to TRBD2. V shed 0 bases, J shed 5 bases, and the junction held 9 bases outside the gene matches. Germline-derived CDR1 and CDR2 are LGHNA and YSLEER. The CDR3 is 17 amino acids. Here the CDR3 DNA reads TGCGCCAGCAGCCAAGATCATCGGCGGGGGGTCCACAATGAGCAGTTCTTC. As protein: CASSQDHRRGVHNEQFF.

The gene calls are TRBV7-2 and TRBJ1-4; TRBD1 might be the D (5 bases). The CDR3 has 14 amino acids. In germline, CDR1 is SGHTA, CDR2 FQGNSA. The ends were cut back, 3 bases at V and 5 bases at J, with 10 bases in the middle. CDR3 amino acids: CASSLYQGNEKLFF. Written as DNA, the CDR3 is TGTGCCAGCAGCTTGTATCAGGGCAATGAAAAACTGTTTTTT. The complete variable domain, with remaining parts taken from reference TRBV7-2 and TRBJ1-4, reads GAGVSQSPSNKVTEKGKDVELRCDPISGHTALYWYRQSLGQGLEFLIYFQGNSAPDKSGLPSDRFSAERTGGSVSTLTIQRTQQEDSAVYLCASSLYQGNEKLFFGSGTQLSVL.

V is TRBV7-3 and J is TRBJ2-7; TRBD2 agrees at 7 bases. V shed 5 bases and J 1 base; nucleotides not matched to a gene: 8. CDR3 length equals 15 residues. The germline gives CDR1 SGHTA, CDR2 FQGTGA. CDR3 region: CASSPVPSGSYEQYF. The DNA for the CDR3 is TGTGCCAGCAGCCCCGTGCCTAGCGGTTCCTACGAGCAGTACTTC.

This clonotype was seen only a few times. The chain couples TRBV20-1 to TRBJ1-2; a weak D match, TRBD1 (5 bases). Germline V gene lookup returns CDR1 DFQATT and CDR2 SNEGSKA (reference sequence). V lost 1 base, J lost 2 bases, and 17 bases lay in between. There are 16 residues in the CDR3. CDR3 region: CSARGQDQGGNYGYTF. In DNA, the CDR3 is TGCAGTGCTAGAGGTCAAGATCAGGGAGGCAACTATGGCTACACCTTC.

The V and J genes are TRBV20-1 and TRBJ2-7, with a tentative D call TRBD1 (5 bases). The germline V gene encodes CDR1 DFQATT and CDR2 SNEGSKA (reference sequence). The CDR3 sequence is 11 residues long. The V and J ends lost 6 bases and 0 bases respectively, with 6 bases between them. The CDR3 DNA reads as TGCAGTGCGGACAACTCCTACGAGCAGTACTTC. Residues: CSADNSYEQYF.

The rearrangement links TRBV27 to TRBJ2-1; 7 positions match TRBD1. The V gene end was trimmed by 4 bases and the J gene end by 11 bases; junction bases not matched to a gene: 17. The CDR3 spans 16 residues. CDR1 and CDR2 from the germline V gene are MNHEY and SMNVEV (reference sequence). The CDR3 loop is CASSSNLGQAGTKQFF. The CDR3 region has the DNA TGTGCCAGCAGTTCCAACTTAGGACAGGCTGGGACCAAGCAGTTCTTC.

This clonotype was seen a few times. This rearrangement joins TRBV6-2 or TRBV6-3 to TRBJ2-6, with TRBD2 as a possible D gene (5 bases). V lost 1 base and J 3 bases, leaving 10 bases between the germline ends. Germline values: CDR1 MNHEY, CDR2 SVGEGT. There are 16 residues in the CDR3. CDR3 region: CASSYFSGFGANVLTF. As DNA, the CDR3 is TGTGCCAGCAGTTACTTCTCGGGGTTTGGGGCCAACGTCCTGACTTTC.

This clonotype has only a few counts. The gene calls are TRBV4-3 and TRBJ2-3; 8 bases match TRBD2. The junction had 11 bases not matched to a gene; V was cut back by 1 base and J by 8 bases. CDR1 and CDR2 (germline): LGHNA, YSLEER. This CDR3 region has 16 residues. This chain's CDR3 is CASSQVGLAGHGTQYF. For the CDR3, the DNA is TGCGCCAGCAGCCAAGTAGGGCTAGCGGGTCACGGTACGCAGTATTTT.

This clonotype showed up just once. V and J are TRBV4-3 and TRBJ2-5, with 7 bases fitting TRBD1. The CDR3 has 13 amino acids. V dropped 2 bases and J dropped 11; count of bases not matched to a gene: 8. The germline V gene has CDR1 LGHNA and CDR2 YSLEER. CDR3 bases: TGCGCCAGCAGCCAAAGACAGGGTAGAGAGCAGTACTTC. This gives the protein CASSQRQGREQYF.

DNA of the CDR3: TGTGCCAGCAGTTTAGTTTCAGGCGCGGCCTACGAGCAGTACTTC. Translated, it gives CASSLVSGAAYEQYF. This chain joins TRBV12-3 or TRBV12-4 and TRBJ2-7, with D unclear. The CDR3 totals 15 residues. Trimming left V 1 base short and J 2 bases short, with 12 bases between.